The entry below gives a single T cell receptor (beta chain) sequence along with its context. This clonotype was recorded at least ten times. Its antigen is not yet known. No clone much larger than this one lies a single base away; base qualities are absent. This record comes from a study of prognosis after radiotherapy for stage I lung cancer (dated by TCRdb to the early 2020s). About the investigation overall: Between April 2018 and 2019, approximately 18 stage I NSCLC patients were enrolled in Nanjing, China. The study included around 14 patients with newly diagnosed primary stage I lung tumors and several with oligometastatic NSCLC after surgical resection of the primary tumor. All patients were considered medically inoperable, owing to comorbidities in approximately twelve and refusal of surgery in over 5. The cohort included about a dozen men and more than 5 women, with a median age of approximately 76 years and a range of about 50 to 85 years. Some 11 patients had adenocarcinoma and several had squamous cell carcinoma as the tumor histology. Image-guided IMRT or VMAT was used to deliver SBRT in 3 to 5 fractions at a biologically effective dose of at least 100 Gy. No patient received concurrent therapy alongside SBRT. About 20% of the 19 patients developed distant metastases after SBRT, at a median of roughly seven months; the other 15 showed no significant progression. Peripheral blood TCR beta repertoires were profiled in stage I NSCLC patients before and after stereotactic body radiotherapy, and the repertoires were related to distant failure. For each of the roughly 19 patients, one blood sample was taken before SBRT and one after, so the study sequenced approximately 38 samples in total. Results the study describes overall, beyond this receptor: Differences by metastasis status were reportedly seen in TRBV and TRBJ usage frequencies, involving two V genes at baseline and, after SBRT, several V genes and two J genes. All reported P values were unadjusted for multiple comparisons. The study was limited by its small cohort and short follow-up, and the findings require independent validation. Post-SBRT Shannon entropy and its change from baseline were lower in patients who developed distant metastases; baseline Shannon entropy was not associated with metastases. Whether the expanded TCR clones were tumor-specific was not determined. After SBRT, the number of unique TCR clones decreased (median approximately 10,000 before versus several thousand after; Wilcoxon paired P=0.011).

All patients had node-negative disease on CT and PET/CT, and none had a history of other malignancies or had previously received chemotherapy or radiotherapy. Around 6 milliliters of peripheral venous blood were drawn into EDTA tubes at each of two time points. Ficoll-Paque Plus density-gradient centrifugation was used to isolate PBMCs. Samples were stored at -80°C immediately after collection until analysis. The CDR3 spans 15 residues, from the cysteine through the phenylalanine. This entry keeps only the CDR3 DNA: 45 bases, framed from base 1. Per the germline V gene (reference sequence), DFQATT is the CDR1 and SNEGSKA is the CDR2. Clipping removes 3 bases from V and 7 bases from J, with 10 as the unmatched junction base count. The TCR beta CDR3 region was amplified from genomic DNA by two rounds of multiplex PCR. The first PCR round used primers specific to each TRBV and TRBJ gene, and the primer sequences were filed in Chinese patent CN105087789A. The second PCR round used universal primers. The Roche High Pure PCR Template Preparation Kit was used to extract genomic DNA from the frozen PBMCs. The libraries underwent paired-end sequencing with 151 bp reads on an Illumina HiSeq 3000. In the original analysis: CutAdapt was used to discard raw reads that did not contain the multiplex PCR primer sequences. Using PEAR, the high-quality paired reads were merged into contigs. By aligning each contig to reference sequences, MiXCR assigned the TRB V, D and J gene segments to that contig. To remove sequencing errors, CDR3 sequences were clustered according to base quality and sequence similarity. Shannon entropy, normalized by the natural log of the productive TCR sequence number, served as the measure of diversity. Clonality was computed as one minus the ratio of Shannon entropy to the natural log of the number of unique clonotypes. The Youden index of ROC curves was used to select progression-free survival cut-offs for repertoire metrics, and analyses were performed in R 3.5.3. TCRdb took the public reads, trimmed them with fastp at Q25, ran MiXCR for clone calling and kept in-frame beta chains. Every entry covers one CDR3 protein and lists the most common genes and DNA from its rows. For this entry, the V and J calls and clone size follow TCRdb and not the study's own pipeline. Across this sample there are about 24,000 distinct CDR3 sequences, with roughly two fifths seen only once. Jointly, the top ten make up roughly 21% of the sample.

The TCR originated in a donor of 50 years or more with non-small cell lung cancer. The sequencing used PBMCs, collected before or after stereotactic body radiation therapy (not recorded which). Rearrangement joined TRBV20-1 to TRBJ2-7, with 12 central nucleotides matching TRBD2. The CDR3 region reads CSASDETSGSGEQYF. The sequenced DNA: TGCAGTGCTAGTGATGAGACTAGCGGGAGTGGAGAGCAGTACTTC.